This T cell receptor (beta chain) was sequenced during a study of T cell responses to AZD1222 COVID-19 vaccine. Study-level results: The study found vaccine-associated CD4 TCRs spanning spike, dominant at 160-218 and 743-854.

Note on this clone: The antigen remains undetermined.

Clones were sequenced by immunoSEQ multiplex PCR, and TCRdb holds only the in-frame ones, with some missing. The repertoire holds 100,000 or so clones, with more than 70% as singletons. The CDR3 spans 14 residues. V was shortened by 6 bases and J by 7 bases, with 16 bases between the two germline ends. Germline V lookup: CDR1 KGHSH, CDR2 LQKENI. Source: peripheral blood, taken on day 0 of MenACWY control vaccination. The clonotype comes from an adult in good health. The gene calls are TRBV18 and TRBJ2-4; no clear D. The CDR3 nucleotides are TGTGCCAGCTCCCTCGAGGTTTCCGTGAACATTCAGTACTTC. This encodes CASSLEVSVNIQYF.